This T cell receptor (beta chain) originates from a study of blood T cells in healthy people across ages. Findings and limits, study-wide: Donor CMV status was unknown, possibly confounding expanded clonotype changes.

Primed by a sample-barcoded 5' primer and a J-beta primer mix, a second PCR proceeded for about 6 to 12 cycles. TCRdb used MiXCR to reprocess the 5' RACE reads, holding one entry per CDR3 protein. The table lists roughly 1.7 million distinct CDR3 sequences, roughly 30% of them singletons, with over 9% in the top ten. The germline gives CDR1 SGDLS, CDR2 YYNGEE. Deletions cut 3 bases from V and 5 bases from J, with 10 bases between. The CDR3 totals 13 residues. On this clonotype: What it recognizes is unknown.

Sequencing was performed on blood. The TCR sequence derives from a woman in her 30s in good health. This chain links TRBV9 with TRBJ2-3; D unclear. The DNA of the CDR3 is TGTGCCAGCAGCGCGAACTACTTAGATACGCAGTATTTT. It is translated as CASSANYLDTQYF. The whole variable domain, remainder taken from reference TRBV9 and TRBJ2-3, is DSGVTQTPKHLITATGQRVTLRCSPRSGDLSVYWYQQSLDQGLQFLIQYYNGEERAKGNILERFSAQQFPDLHSELNLSSLELGDSALYFCASSANYLDTQYFGPGTRLTVL.